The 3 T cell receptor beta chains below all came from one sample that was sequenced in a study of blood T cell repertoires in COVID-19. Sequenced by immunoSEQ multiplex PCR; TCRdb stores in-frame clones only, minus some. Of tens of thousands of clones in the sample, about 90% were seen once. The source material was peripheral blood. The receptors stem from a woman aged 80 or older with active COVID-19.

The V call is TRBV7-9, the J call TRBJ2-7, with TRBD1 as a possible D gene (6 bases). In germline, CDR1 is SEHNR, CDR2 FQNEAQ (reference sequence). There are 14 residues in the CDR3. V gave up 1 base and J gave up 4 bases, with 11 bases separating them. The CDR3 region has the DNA TGTGCCAGCAGCTTAGACACAACAGGGTACGAGCAGTACTTC. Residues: CASSLDTTGYEQYF.

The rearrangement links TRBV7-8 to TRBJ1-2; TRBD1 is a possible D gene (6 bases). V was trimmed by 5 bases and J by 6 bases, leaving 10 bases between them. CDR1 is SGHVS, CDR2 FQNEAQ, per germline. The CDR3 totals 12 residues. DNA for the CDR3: TGTGCCAGCAGCCCGCAGGGGAATGGCTACACCTTC. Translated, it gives CASSPQGNGYTF.

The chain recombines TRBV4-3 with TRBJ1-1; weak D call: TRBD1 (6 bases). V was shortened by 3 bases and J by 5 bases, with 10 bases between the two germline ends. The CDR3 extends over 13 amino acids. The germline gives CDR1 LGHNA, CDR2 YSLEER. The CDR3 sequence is CASSQFRGTEAFF. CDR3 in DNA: TGCGCCAGCAGCCAGTTCAGGGGAACTGAAGCTTTCTTT.